Included here is one T cell receptor beta chain sequence, with context. This sample was taken from a study of blood T cell repertoires in COVID-19. The overall study: Sites in the United States, Italy and Spain provided acute and convalescent COVID-19 samples. From T cells, B-cell-depleted T cells, or PBMCs came the material, which was cDNA or gDNA.

In the original analysis: Amplification from reference gene primers served as the basis for estimated nucleated cell counts. Method: immunoSEQ multiplex PCR; TCRdb's copy keeps in-frame clones and lacks some. The D gene and trimming were derived from the DNA, and the V and J assignments and clone size from that table. The sample has 150,000 to 200,000 clones, 88% seen once. Germline loops: CDR1 KGHSH, CDR2 LQKENI. This CDR3 spans 13 amino acids. Trimming removed 5 bases from V and 4 bases from J, with 9 bases in between. This clonotype was sampled from a woman aged 25 to 39 with acute or convalescent COVID-19. The sequenced material came from peripheral blood. The V call is TRBV18, the J call TRBJ1-5; perhaps TRBD1 as D (5 bases). Here the CDR3 reads CASSRGWNQPQHF. In DNA form, the CDR3 reads TGTGCCAGCTCAAGGGGTTGGAATCAGCCCCAGCATTTT. The full variable domain, rest sourced from reference TRBV18 and TRBJ1-5, is NAGVMQNPRHLVRRRGQEARLRCSPMKGHSHVYWYRQLPEEGLKFMVYLQKENIIDESGMPKERFSAEFPKEGPSILRIQQVVRGDSAAYFCASSRGWNQPQHFGDGTRLSIL.